This T cell receptor beta chain originates from a study of blood T cell repertoires in COVID-19. Study in general: T cells, B-cell-depleted T cells, or PBMCs provided the cDNA or gDNA that served as material.

CDR3 size: 17 residues. CDR1 SEHNR and CDR2 FQNEAQ come from the germline V gene (reference sequence). V shed 4 bases, J shed 2 bases, and the junction held 12 bases outside the gene matches. The data were produced by immunoSEQ multiplex PCR, yet TCRdb's version contains in-frame clones alone and is incomplete. The table shows around 270,000 clones, with roughly 88% occurring only once. Sample: PBMCs or T cells enriched from blood (not recorded which). This clonotype was obtained from a woman aged 40-49 years who had been exposed to COVID-19. The chain combines TRBV7-9 with TRBJ2-5; 8 bases fit TRBD2. The CDR3 here is CASSSFFAGGGQETQYF. DNA of the CDR3: TGTGCCAGCAGCTCCTTCTTTGCGGGGGGTGGGCAAGAGACCCAGTACTTC.